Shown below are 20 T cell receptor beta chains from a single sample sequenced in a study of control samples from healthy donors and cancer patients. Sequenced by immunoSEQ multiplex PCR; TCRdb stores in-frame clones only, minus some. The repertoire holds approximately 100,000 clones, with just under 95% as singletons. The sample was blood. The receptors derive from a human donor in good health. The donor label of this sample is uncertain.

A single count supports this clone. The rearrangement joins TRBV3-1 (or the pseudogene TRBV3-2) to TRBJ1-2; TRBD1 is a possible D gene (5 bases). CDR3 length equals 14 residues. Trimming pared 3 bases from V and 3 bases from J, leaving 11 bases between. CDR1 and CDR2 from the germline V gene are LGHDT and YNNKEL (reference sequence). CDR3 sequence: CASSQRLQDYGYTF. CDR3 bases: TGTGCCAGCAGCCAGCGGCTACAGGACTATGGCTACACCTTC.

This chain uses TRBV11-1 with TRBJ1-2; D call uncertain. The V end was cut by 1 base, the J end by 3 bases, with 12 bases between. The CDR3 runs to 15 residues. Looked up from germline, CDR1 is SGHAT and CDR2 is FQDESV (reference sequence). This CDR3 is CASSLGRSGDYGYTF. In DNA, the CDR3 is TGTGCCAGCAGCTTAGGTCGTTCTGGGGACTATGGCTACACCTTC.

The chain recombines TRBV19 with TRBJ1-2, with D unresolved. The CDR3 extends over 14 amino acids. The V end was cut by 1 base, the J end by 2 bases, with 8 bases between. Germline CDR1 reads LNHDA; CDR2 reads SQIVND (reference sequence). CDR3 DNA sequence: TGTGCCAGTAGTATAGGAGGAGTCAACTATGGCTACACCTTC. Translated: CASSIGGVNYGYTF.

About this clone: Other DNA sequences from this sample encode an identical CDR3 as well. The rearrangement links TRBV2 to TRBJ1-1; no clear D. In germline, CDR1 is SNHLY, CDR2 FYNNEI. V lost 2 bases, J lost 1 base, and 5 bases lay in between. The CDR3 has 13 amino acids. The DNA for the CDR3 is TGTGCCAGCAGTGAACGAGAGAACACTGAAGCTTTCTTT. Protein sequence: CASSERENTEAFF.

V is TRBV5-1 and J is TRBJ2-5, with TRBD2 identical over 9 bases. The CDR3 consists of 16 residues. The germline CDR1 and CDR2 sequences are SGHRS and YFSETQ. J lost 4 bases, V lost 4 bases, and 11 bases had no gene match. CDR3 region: CASSLRASGVLETQYF. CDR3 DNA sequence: TGCGCCAGCAGCCTTAGGGCTAGCGGGGTTTTAGAGACCCAGTACTTC.

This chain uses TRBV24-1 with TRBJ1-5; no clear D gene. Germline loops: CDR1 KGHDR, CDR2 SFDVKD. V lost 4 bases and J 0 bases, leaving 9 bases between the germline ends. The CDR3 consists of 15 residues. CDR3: CATSDRRYSNQPQHF. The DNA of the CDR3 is TGTGCCACCAGTGACAGACGGTATAGCAATCAGCCCCAGCATTTT.

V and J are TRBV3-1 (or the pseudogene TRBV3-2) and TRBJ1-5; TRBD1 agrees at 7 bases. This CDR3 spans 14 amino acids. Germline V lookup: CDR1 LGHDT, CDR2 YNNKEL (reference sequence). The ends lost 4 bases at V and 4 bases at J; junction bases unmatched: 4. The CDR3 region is CASSLGTVNQPQHF. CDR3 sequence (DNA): TGTGCCAGCAGCCTCGGGACAGTTAATCAGCCCCAGCATTTT.

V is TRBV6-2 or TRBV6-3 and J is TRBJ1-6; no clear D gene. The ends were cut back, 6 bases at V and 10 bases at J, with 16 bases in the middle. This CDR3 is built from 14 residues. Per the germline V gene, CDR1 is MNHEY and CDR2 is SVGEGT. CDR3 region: CASSPDSSPSPLHF. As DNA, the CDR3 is TGTGCCAGCAGCCCTGATAGTTCGCCCTCACCCCTCCACTTT.

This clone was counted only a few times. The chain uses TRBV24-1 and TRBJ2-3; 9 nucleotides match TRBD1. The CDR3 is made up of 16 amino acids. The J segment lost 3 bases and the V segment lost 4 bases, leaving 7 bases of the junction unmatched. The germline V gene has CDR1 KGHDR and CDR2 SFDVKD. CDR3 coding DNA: TGTGCCACCAGTGACCTACAGGGGGCCAGTACAGATACGCAGTATTTT. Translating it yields CATSDLQGASTDTQYF.

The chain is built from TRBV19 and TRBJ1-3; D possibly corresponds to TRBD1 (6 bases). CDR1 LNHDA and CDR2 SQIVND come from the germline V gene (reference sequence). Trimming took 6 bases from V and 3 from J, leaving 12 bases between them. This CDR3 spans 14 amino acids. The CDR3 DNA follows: TGTGCCAGTAGGAAACAGGGTCTTGGAAACACCATATATTTT. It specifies CASRKQGLGNTIYF.

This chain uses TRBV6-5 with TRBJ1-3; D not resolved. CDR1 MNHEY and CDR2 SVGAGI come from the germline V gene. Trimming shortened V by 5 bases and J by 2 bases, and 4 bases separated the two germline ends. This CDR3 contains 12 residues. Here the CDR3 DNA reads TGTGCCAGCAGTACTACTGGAAACACCATATATTTT. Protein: CASSTTGNTIYF.

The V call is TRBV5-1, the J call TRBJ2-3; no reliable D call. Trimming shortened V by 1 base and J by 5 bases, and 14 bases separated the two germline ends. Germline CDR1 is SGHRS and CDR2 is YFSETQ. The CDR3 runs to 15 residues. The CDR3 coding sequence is TGCGCCAGCAGCTTGTCGGGTCCGTCACGAGATACGCAGTATTTT. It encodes CASSLSGPSRDTQYF.

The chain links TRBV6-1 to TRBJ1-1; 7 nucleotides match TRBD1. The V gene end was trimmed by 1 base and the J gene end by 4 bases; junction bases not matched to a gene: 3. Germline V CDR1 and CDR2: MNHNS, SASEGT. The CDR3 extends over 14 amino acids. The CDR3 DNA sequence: TGTGCCAGCAGTGAAGGCAGGGGGGGCACTGAAGCTTTCTTT. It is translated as CASSEGRGGTEAFF.

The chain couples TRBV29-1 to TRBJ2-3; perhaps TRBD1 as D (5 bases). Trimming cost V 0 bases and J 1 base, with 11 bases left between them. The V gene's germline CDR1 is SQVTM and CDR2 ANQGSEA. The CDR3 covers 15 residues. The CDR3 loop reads CSVEDPRAGTDTQYF. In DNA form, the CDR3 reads TGCAGCGTTGAAGATCCCAGGGCTGGCACAGATACGCAGTATTTT.

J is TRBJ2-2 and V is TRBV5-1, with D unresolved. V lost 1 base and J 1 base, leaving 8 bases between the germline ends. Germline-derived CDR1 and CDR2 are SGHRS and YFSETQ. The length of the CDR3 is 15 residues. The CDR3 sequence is CASSLSAKNTGELFF. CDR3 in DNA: TGCGCCAGCAGCTTGTCGGCCAAGAACACCGGGGAGCTGTTTTTT. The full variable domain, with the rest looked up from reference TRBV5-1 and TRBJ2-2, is KAGVTQTPRYLIKTRGQQVTLSCSPISGHRSVSWYQQTPGQGLQFLFEYFSETQRNKGNFPGRFSGRQFSNSRSEMNVSTLELGDSALYLCASSLSAKNTGELFFGEGSRLTVL.

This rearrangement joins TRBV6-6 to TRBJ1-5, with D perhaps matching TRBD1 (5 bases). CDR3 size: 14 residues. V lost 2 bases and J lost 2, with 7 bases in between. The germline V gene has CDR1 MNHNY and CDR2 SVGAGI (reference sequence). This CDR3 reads CASSYKGGNQPQHF. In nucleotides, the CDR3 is TGTGCCAGCAGTTACAAAGGGGGCAATCAGCCCCAGCATTTT.

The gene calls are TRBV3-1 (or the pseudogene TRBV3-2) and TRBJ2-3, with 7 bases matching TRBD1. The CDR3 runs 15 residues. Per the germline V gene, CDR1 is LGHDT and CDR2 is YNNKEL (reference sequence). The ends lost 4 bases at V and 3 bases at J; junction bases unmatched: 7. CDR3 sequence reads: CASSPRQGMTDTQYF. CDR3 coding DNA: TGTGCCAGCAGCCCAAGACAGGGTATGACAGATACGCAGTATTTT.

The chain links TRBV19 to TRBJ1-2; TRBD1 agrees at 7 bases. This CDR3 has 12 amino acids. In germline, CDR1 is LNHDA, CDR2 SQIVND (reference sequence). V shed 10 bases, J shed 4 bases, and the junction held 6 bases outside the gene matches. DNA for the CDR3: TGTGCCACAGGACAGGCCTTCTATGGCTACACCTTC. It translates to CATGQAFYGYTF.

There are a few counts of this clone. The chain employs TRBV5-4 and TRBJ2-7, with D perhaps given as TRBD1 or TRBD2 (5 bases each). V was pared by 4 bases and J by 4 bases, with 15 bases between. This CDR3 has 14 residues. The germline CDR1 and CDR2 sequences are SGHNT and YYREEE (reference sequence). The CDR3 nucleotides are TGTGCCAGCAGCCCTTCAGGGACCCAATACGAGCAGTACTTC. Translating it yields CASSPSGTQYEQYF.

The CDR3 region is CASSLGGRNQPQHF. The CDR3 DNA reads as TGCGCCAGCAGCTTGGGGGGGCGCAATCAGCCCCAGCATTTT. V and J are TRBV5-1 and TRBJ1-5; possible D gene TRBD1, 6 bases. Per germline, CDR1 SGHRS and CDR2 YFSETQ. Trimming removed 0 bases at V and 2 bases at J, with 6 bases between. This CDR3 spans 14 amino acids.